The clone carrying this T cell receptor beta chain was observed a handful of times. The antigen is not known. The sample originates from a study of beta chain features in type 1 diabetes. Whole-study results and caveats: VDJ junctions from type 1 diabetes patients carried fewer insertions and larger deletions. When Type 1 diabetes patients were examined, their TCRB CDR3s proved moderately but significantly shorter in all four CD4+ subsets.

The entirety of the isolated RNA underwent reverse transcription, so expressed TCRB transcripts were sequenced. The repertoire was sequenced with immunoSEQ multiplex PCR; TCRdb's copy has only in-frame clones and lacks some. The table shows around 280,000 clones, with approximately 15% occurring only once. V was shortened by 3 bases and J by 7 bases, with 9 bases between the two germline ends. Germline CDR1 MGHDK, CDR2 SYGVNS. This CDR3 is built from 13 residues. The sample was naive CD4+ T cells from blood. The TCR was taken from a man aged 18-30 years with type 1 diabetes. This chain uses TRBV25-1 with TRBJ1-4; D is possibly TRBD1 (5 bases). CDR3 protein: CASSDRVGEKLFF. CDR3 coding DNA: TGTGCCAGCAGTGACAGGGTGGGTGAAAAACTGTTTTTT.